This is a list of T cell receptor beta chains from one sample in a study of a mutant IDH1 vaccine in newly diagnosed glioma. The table came from immunoSEQ multiplex PCR; TCRdb's copy has only in-frame clones and leaves some out. Altogether about 30,000 clones are present, about 90% being singletons, with the ten largest covering more than 20%. Their specific antigens are unknown. The sample in question was PBMCs, obtained from a glioma patient whose treatment included an IDH1 peptide vaccine. The source is a man younger than 35 with glioma. Both conserved end residues are part of each CDR3. Fields, in order: D gene, clone size, J gene, V gene, CDR3 protein, CDR3 DNA. A D gene is named only where the DNA matches it firmly. Size tells how often a clone was seen (once, few, many) or the class of an expanded clone, and some rows leave it out.

>NA|NA|TRBJ2-7|TRBV9
CASSPGTHYEQYF
TGTGCCAGCAGCCCCGGGACTCACTACGAGCAGTACTTC
>NA|NA|TRBJ1-2|TRBV30
CAREGPGYTF
TGTGCGAGAGAGGGCCCGGGCTACACCTTC
>TRBD2|NA|TRBJ2-2|TRBV4-3
CASSQAAFSGGNTGELFF
TGCGCCAGCAGCCAGGCAGCATTTAGCGGGGGGAACACCGGGGAGCTGTTTTTT
>TRBD1|NA|TRBJ1-2|TRBV27
CASSLTQGVYYGYTF
TGTGCCAGCAGTTTAACACAGGGGGTCTACTATGGCTACACCTTC
>NA|NA|TRBJ1-1|TRBV9
CASSVGGEGWTEAFF
TGTGCCAGCAGCGTAGGAGGGGAGGGGTGGACTGAAGCTTTCTTT
>TRBD1|NA|TRBJ2-7|TRBV28
CASSSTGGYEQYF
TGTGCCAGCAGTTCTACAGGGGGATACGAGCAGTACTTC
>NA|NA|TRBJ1-6|TRBV28
CASSATLGDSPLHF
TGTGCCAGCAGTGCGACATTAGGCGATTCACCCCTCCACTTT
>TRBD1|NA|TRBJ1-1|TRBV28
CASSLTGGVAFF
TGTGCCAGCAGTTTGACAGGGGGCGTCGCTTTCTTT
>NA|NA|TRBJ1-6|TRBV6-5
CASSPDYNSPLHF
TGTGCCAGCAGTCCGGACTACAATTCACCCCTCCACTTT
>NA|NA|TRBJ2-5|TRBV29-1
CSVKGGFQETQYF
TGCAGCGTTAAAGGGGGGTTCCAAGAGACCCAGTACTTC
>NA|NA|TRBJ1-2|TRBV7-9
CASSLGGTGRYGYTF
TGTGCCAGCAGCTTAGGGGGGACGGGGAGGTATGGCTACACCTTC
>NA|NA|TRBJ1-1|TRBV4-3
CASSQDMRTEAFF
TGCGCCAGCAGCCAAGATATGCGGACTGAAGCTTTCTTT
>TRBD2|medium-sized|TRBJ2-3|TRBV4-3
CASSQDLAGGPDTQYF
TGCGCCAGCAGCCAAGATCTAGCGGGAGGGCCAGATACGCAGTATTTT
>TRBD1|NA|TRBJ1-4|TRBV9
CASARDRDEKLFF
TGTGCCAGCGCCAGAGACAGGGATGAAAAACTGTTTTTT
>NA|NA|TRBJ1-2|TRBV4-3
CASSQSRTIYF
TGCGCCAGCAGCCAGAGTCGGACCATTTACTTC
>NA|NA|TRBJ1-2|TRBV27
CASSGNYGYTF
TGTGCCAGCAGCGGTAACTATGGCTACACCTTC
>NA|NA|TRBJ1-3|TRBV19
CASSGSNRVPSGNTIYF
TGTGCCAGTAGCGGGAGCAACAGGGTACCTTCAGGAAACACCATATATTTT
>NA|NA|TRBJ1-4|TRBV25-1
CASSEFMGRREKLFF
TGTGCCAGCAGTGAATTTATGGGACGGCGGGAAAAACTGTTTTTT
>NA|NA|TRBJ2-3|TRBV5-6
CASSLRQAKDTQYF
TGTGCCAGCAGCTTGAGACAAGCCAAAGATACGCAGTATTTT
>NA|NA|TRBJ1-4|TRBV7-9
CASSLDPARRRSEKLFF
TGTGCCAGCAGCTTAGATCCCGCCAGGAGGAGAAGCGAAAAACTGTTTTTT
>NA|NA|TRBJ1-5|TRBV6-6
CASGGENQPQHF
TGTGCCAGCGGCGGCGAGAATCAGCCCCAGCATTTT
>TRBD1|few|TRBJ2-7|TRBV20-1
CSGTGGYEQYF
TGCAGCGGGACAGGGGGGTACGAGCAGTACTTC
>TRBD2|NA|TRBJ2-7|TRBV7-2
CASSLEGTSGAYEQYF
TGTGCCAGCAGCTTAGAAGGGACTAGCGGGGCTTACGAGCAGTACTTC
>TRBD1|NA|TRBJ2-3|TRBV19
CASSIEDRVTDTQYF
TGTGCCAGTAGTATAGAGGACAGGGTGACAGATACGCAGTATTTT
>NA|NA|TRBJ2-7|TRBV5-1
CASSLEAVSYEQYF
TGCGCCAGCAGCTTGGAAGCAGTCTCCTACGAGCAGTACTTC
>NA|NA|TRBJ1-1|TRBV5-6
CASSAGRNTEAFF
TGTGCCAGCAGCGCGGGACGGAACACTGAAGCTTTCTTT